These 5 T cell receptor beta chains were sequenced from one sample in a study of beta chain features in type 1 diabetes. The entirety of the isolated RNA underwent reverse transcription, so expressed TCRB transcripts were sequenced. Repertoires were generated with immunoSEQ multiplex PCR, while TCRdb's copy carries only in-frame clones and drops some. The sample carries 860,000 or so clones, under 20% recorded once. The specimen sequenced was naive CD4+ T cells from blood. All receptors come from a woman between 18 and 29 years old in good health.

This clone turned up a few times. The V call is TRBV7-2, the J call TRBJ1-5; D gene uncertain. CDR3 length: 14 residues. With 1 base removed from V and 11 bases from J, the gap between germline ends came to 15 bases. From germline, CDR1 is SGHTA and CDR2 FQGNSA. This CDR3 reads CASSLGVSSGTQHF. The CDR3 bases are TGTGCCAGCAGCTTAGGGGTCTCGAGTGGGACCCAGCATTTT.

The CDR3 region has the DNA TGCAGCGTGACCCGGGACAGTCTACACGGGAACAATGAGCAGTTCTTC. Its translation: CSVTRDSLHGNNEQFF. The chain has TRBV29-1 and TRBJ2-1; 7 bases align to TRBD1. The CDR3 length is 16 residues. V lost 6 bases and J lost 5; bases outside the gene matches: 16. The germline V gene has CDR1 SQVTM and CDR2 ANQGSEA.

The genes are TRBV27 and TRBJ1-1, with D maybe TRBD1 (5 bases). V was trimmed by 3 bases and J by 3 bases, leaving 11 bases between them. CDR1 and CDR2 (germline): MNHEY, SMNVEV (reference sequence). The CDR3 has 14 residues. For the CDR3, the DNA is TGTGCCAGCAGTTTCAGTTGGGGGGACACTGAAGCTTTCTTT. Translation gives CASSFSWGDTEAFF.

The DNA for the CDR3 is TGTGCCACCAGCCAACGGTCTGGCGGGCCCTTAGAGACCCAGTACTTC. Amino acids: CATSQRSGGPLETQYF. The chain recombines TRBV15 with TRBJ2-5; D possibly corresponds to TRBD2 (5 bases). The CDR3 loop spans 16 amino acids. V lost 5 bases and J lost 4, with 20 bases in between. CDR1 LNHNV and CDR2 YYDKDF come from the germline V gene (reference sequence). The full variable domain, its missing parts supplied by reference TRBV15 and TRBJ2-5, is DAMVIQNPRYQVTQFGKPVTLSCSQTLNHNVMYWYQQKSSQAPKLLFHYYDKDFNNEADTPDNFQSRRPNTSFCFLDIRSPGLGDTAMYLCATSQRSGGPLETQYFGPGTRLLVL.

This clone has more than one count but fewer than ten. V is TRBV4-2 and J is TRBJ2-2; D not certain. Germline-derived CDR1 and CDR2 are LGHNA and YNFKEQ. The CDR3 runs to 15 residues. Between the trimmed V and J ends, which lost 2 bases and 0 bases, there was a span of 7 bases. The CDR3 is CASSQSDANTGELFF. The CDR3 nucleotides read TGTGCCAGCAGCCAAAGTGATGCGAACACCGGGGAGCTGTTTTTT.